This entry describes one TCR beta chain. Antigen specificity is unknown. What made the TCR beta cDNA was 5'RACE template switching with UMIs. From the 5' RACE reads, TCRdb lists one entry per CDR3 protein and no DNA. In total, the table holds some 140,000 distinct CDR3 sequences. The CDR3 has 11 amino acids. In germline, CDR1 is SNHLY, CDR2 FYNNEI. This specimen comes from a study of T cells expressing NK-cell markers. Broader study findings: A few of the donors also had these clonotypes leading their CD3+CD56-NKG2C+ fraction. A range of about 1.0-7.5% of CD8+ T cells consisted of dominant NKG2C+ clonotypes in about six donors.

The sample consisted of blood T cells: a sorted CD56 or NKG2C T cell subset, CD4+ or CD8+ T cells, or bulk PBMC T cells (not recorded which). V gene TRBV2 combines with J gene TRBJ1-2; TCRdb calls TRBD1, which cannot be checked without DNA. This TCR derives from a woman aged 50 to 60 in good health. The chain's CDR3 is CAGSEGYGYTF.